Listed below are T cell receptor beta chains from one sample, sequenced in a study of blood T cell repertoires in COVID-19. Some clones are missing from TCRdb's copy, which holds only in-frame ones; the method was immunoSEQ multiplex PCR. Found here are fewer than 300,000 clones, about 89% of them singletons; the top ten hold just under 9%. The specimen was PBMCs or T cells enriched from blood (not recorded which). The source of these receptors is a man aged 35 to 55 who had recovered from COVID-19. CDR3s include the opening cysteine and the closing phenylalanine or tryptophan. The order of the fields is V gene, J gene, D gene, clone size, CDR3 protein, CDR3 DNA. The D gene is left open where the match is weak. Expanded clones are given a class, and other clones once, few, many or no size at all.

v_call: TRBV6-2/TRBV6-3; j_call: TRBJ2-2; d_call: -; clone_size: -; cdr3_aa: CASSYLGSRTGELFF; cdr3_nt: TGTGCCAGCAGTTACCTCGGGTCTCGCACCGGGGAGCTGTTTTTT
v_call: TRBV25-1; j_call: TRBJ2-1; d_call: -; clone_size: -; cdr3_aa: CASSELREYNEQFF; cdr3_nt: TGTGCCAGCAGTGAATTGAGGGAATACAATGAGCAGTTCTTC
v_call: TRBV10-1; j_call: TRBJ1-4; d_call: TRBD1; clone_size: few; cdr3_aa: CASSEDGTGENNEKLFF; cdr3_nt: TGCGCCAGCAGTGAGGACGGGACAGGCGAGAATAATGAAAAACTGTTTTTT
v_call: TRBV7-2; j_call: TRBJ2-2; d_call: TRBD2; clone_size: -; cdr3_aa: CASSSRMGAGGLTGELFF; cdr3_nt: TGTGCCAGCAGCTCCCGGATGGGGGCGGGAGGCCTCACCGGGGAGCTGTTTTTT
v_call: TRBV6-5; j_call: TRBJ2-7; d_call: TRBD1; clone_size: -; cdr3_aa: CASSLDRGHEQYF; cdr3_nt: TGTGCCAGCAGTTTGGACAGGGGCCACGAGCAGTACTTC
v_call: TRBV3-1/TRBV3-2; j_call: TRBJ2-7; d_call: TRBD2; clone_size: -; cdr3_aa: CASSLTGVPGLATAYEQYF; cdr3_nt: TGTGCCAGCAGCCTTACGGGGGTTCCGGGACTAGCGACAGCCTACGAGCAGTACTTC
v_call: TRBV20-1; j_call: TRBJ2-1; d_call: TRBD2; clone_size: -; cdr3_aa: CSASRGLAETPNEQFF; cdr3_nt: TGCAGTGCTAGTCGGGGACTAGCGGAGACTCCCAATGAGCAGTTCTTC
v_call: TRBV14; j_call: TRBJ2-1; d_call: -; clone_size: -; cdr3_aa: CASSQDRTTAGEQFF; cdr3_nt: TGTGCCAGCAGCCAAGACCGGACCACAGCGGGTGAGCAGTTCTTC
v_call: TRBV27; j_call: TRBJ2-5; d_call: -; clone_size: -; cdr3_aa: CASSQGTLLQETQYF; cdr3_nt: TGTGCCAGCAGTCAGGGGACCCTTCTACAAGAGACCCAGTACTTC
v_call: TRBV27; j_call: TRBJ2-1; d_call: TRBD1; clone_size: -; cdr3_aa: CASSYRTGQGVYEQFF; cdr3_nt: TGTGCCAGCAGTTACCGAACGGGACAGGGGGTCTATGAGCAGTTCTTC
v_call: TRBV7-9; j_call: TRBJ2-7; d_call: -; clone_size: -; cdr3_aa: CASSLAIGQWNEQYF; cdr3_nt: TGTGCCAGCAGCTTAGCGATAGGACAGTGGAACGAGCAGTACTTC
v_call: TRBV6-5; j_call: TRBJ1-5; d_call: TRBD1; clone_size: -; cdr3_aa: CASSYSRDRVGQPQHF; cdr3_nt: TGTGCCAGCAGTTACTCGAGGGACAGGGTCGGGCAGCCCCAGCATTTT
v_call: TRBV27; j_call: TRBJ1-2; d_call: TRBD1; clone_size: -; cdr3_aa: CASNPQGGFSGYTF; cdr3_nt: TGTGCCAGCAACCCACAGGGGGGTTTTTCTGGCTACACCTTC
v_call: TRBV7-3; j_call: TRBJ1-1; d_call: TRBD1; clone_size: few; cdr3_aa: CASSLTETGSTEAFF; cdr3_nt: TGTGCCAGCAGCCTAACCGAGACAGGGAGCACTGAAGCTTTCTTT
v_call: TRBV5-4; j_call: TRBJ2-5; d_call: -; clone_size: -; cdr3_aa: CASRNGAGSPETQYF; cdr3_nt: TGTGCCAGCAGAAACGGTGCCGGGAGCCCAGAGACCCAGTACTTC
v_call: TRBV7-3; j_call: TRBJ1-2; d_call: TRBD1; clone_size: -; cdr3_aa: CASSSGQGTYGYTF; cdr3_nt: TGTGCCAGCAGCTCAGGACAGGGGACCTATGGCTACACCTTC
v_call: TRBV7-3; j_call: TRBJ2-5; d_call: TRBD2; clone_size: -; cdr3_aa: CASSLSSGGWETQYF; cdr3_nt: TGTGCCAGCAGCTTAAGTAGCGGGGGCTGGGAGACCCAGTACTTC
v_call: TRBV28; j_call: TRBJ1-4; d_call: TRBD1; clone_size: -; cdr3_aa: CASSTWDSNEKLFF; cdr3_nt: TGTGCCAGCAGTACCTGGGACAGCAATGAAAAACTGTTTTTT
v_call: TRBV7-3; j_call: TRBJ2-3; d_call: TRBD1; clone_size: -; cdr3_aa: CASSLSNGQADITDTQYF; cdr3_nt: TGTGCCAGCAGCTTAAGTAACGGACAGGCGGATATTACAGATACGCAGTATTTT
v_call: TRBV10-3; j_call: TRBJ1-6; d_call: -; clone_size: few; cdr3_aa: CAISEGGRGYNSPLHF; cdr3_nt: TGTGCCATCAGTGAAGGTGGCAGGGGATATAATTCACCCCTCCACTTT
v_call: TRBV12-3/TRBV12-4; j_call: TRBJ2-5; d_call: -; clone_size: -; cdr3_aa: CASRPGTKETQYF; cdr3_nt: TGTGCCAGCAGACCCGGGACAAAAGAGACCCAGTACTTC
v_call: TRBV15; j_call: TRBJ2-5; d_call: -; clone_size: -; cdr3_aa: CATSRDPGGQETQYF; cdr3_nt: TGTGCCACCAGCAGAGACCCCGGGGGACAAGAGACCCAGTACTTC
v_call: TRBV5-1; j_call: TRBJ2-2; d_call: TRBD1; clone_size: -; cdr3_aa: CASSPGTGGSGELFF; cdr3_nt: TGCGCCAGCAGCCCGGGGACAGGGGGTTCCGGGGAGCTGTTTTTT
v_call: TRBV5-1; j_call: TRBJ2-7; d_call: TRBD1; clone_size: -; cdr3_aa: CASSSESRTGVYEQYF; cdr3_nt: TGCGCCAGCAGTTCCGAGTCCCGGACAGGGGTCTACGAGCAGTACTTC
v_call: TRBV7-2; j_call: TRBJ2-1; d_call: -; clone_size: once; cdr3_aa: CASSSPRGPNEQFF; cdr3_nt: TGTGCCAGCAGCTCGCCCCGGGGTCCCAATGAGCAGTTCTTC
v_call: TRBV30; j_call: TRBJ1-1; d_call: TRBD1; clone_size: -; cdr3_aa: CAWTWDSVLTEAFF; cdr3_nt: TGTGCCTGGACGTGGGACAGCGTGCTAACTGAAGCTTTCTTT
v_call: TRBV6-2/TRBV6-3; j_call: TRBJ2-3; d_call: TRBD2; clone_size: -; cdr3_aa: CASSLEAGGLTDTQYF; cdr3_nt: TGTGCCAGCAGTCTCGAAGCGGGAGGGCTCACAGATACGCAGTATTTT
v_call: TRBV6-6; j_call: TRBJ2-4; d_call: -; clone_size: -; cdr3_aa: CASNSDGRGNIQYF; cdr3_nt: TGTGCCAGCAACTCGGACGGCCGGGGAAACATTCAGTACTTC
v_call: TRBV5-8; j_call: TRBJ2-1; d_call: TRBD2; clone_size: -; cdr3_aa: CASSSSGNSYNEQFF; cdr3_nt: TGTGCCAGCAGCTCAAGCGGGAACTCCTACAATGAGCAGTTCTTC
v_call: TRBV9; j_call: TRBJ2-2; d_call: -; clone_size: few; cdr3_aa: CASSVRGTGELFF; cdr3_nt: TGTGCCAGCAGCGTAAGGGGCACCGGGGAGCTGTTTTTT
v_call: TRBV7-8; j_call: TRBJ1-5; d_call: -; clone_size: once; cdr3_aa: CASSLSGGSGQPQHF; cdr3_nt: TGTGCCAGCAGCTTAAGCGGTGGTTCGGGTCAGCCCCAGCATTTT
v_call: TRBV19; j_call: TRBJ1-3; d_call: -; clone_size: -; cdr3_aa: CASSPITHWSSGNTIYF; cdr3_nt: TGTGCCAGTAGTCCTATCACTCACTGGAGCTCTGGAAACACCATATATTTT
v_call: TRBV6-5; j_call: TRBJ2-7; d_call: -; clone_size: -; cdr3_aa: CASRSESSYEQYF; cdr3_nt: TGTGCCAGCAGGTCGGAGAGCTCCTACGAGCAGTACTTC
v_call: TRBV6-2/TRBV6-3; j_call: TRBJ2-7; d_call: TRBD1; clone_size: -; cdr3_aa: CASSRTGVLGEQYF; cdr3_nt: TGTGCCAGCAGCAGGACAGGGGTCTTGGGGGAGCAGTACTTC
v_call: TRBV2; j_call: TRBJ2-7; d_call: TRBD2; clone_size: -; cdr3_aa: CASRPRAGAYEQYF; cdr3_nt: TGTGCCAGCAGGCCCCGAGCGGGAGCCTACGAGCAGTACTTC
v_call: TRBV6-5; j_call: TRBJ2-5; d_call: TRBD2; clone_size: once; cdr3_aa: CASSYGTSKETQYF; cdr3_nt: TGTGCCAGCAGTTACGGGACTAGTAAAGAGACCCAGTACTTC
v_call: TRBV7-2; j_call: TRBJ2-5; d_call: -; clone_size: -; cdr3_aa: CASKLAAQETQYF; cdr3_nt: TGTGCCAGCAAGTTAGCGGCACAAGAGACCCAGTACTTC
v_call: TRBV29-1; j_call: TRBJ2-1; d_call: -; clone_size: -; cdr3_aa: CSVGLANNEQFF; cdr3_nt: TGCAGCGTTGGGTTAGCGAACAATGAGCAGTTCTTC
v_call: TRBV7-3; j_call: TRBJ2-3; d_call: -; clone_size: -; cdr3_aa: CASSLGGQVSTDTQYF; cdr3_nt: TGTGCCAGCAGCTTAGGCGGGCAGGTTAGCACAGATACGCAGTATTTT
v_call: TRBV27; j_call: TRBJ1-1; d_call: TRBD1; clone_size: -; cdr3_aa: CASSKTGPGPEAFF; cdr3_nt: TGTGCCAGCAGTAAGACAGGGCCTGGCCCTGAAGCTTTCTTT
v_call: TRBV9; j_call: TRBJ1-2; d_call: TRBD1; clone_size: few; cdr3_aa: CASSVPRAGGASYGYTF; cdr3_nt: TGTGCCAGCAGCGTACCAAGGGCAGGGGGCGCCTCGTATGGCTACACCTTC
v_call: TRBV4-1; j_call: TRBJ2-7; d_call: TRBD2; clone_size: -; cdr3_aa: CASSQPTQRGYEQYF; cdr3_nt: TGCGCCAGCAGCCAACCCACCCAGCGGGGCTACGAGCAGTACTTC
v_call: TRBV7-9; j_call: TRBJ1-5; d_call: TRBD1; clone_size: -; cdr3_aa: CASSLVGQPNQPQHF; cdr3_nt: TGTGCCAGCAGCTTAGTGGGACAGCCCAATCAGCCCCAGCATTTT
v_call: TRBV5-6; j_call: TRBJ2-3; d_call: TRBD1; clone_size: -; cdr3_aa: CASSLLTGGTTDTQYF; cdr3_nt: TGTGCCAGCAGCTTACTAACAGGGGGCACCACAGATACGCAGTATTTT